A single sample gave rise to the 21 T cell receptor beta chains below, sequenced in a study of identical twins. TCRdb ran MiXCR on the 5' RACE reads and lists one entry per CDR3 protein. The sample carries nearly 900,000 distinct CDR3 sequences, 9% to 15% recorded once. The same specimen was also included in a second study, on yellow fever vaccine responses in identical twins.

The sample consisted of PBMCs. The receptors originated from a woman younger than 35 in good health.

This clonotype was observed a handful of times. The rearrangement joins TRBV11-2 to TRBJ2-1; TRBD2 aligns across 11 bases. In germline, CDR1 is SGHAT, CDR2 FQNNGV. CDR3 length: 18 residues. The V gene end was trimmed by 1 base and the J gene end by 0 bases; junction bases not matched to a gene: 5. The CDR3 sequence is CASSLVAGGSSSYNEQFF. DNA for the CDR3: TGTGCCAGCAGCTTAGTAGCGGGGGGGTCCAGCTCCTACAATGAGCAGTTCTTC.

The chain combines TRBV11-2 with TRBJ2-1; the D gene is possibly TRBD2 (6 bases). CDR1 is SGHAT, CDR2 FQNNGV, per germline. Trimming left V 4 bases short and J 7 bases short, with 14 bases between. The CDR3 has 14 residues. The CDR3 coding sequence is TGTGCCAGCAGCTGGGGAGGACCACCGAATGAGCAGTTCTTC. Its translation is CASSWGGPPNEQFF.

This clonotype was seen a handful of times. This chain links TRBV27 with TRBJ2-2; 9 nucleotides agree with TRBD1. After removal of 1 base from V and 1 base from J, the junction contained 13 bases not matched to a gene. CDR1 is MNHEY, CDR2 SMNVEV, per germline (reference sequence). The CDR3 consists of 20 residues. CDR3 residues: CASSLYSNLPGQGNTGELFF. CDR3 DNA sequence: TGTGCCAGCAGTTTATATTCGAACCTTCCGGGACAGGGGAACACCGGGGAGCTGTTTTTT.

This clonotype has more than one count but fewer than ten. The genes are TRBV29-1 and TRBJ1-4; 7 bases agree with TRBD1. The junction had 12 bases not matched to a gene; V was cut back by 7 bases and J by 7 bases. From germline, CDR1 is SQVTM and CDR2 ANQGSEA. The CDR3 loop spans 14 amino acids. CDR3 nucleotides: TGCAGCGGGCGGACGGGACAGCTTGGTGAAAAACTGTTTTTT. This encodes CSGRTGQLGEKLFF.

There are many counts of this clonotype. The genes are TRBV5-1 and TRBJ1-1; D is undetermined. Trimming removed 1 base at V and 3 bases at J, with 10 bases between. There are 14 residues in the CDR3. From germline, CDR1 is SGHRS and CDR2 YFSETQ. CDR3 residues: CASSLRALDTEAFF. In DNA, the CDR3 is TGCGCCAGCAGCTTGCGGGCGCTGGACACTGAAGCTTTCTTT.

V is TRBV12-3 or TRBV12-4 and J is TRBJ2-7; possibly TRBD2 for D (5 bases). This CDR3 has 13 amino acids. The V gene lost 1 base and the J gene lost 5 bases, with 9 bases spanning the gap. The CDR3, as DNA: TGTGCCAGCAGTTTAGTTCTGGAGGACGAGCAGTACTTC. It encodes CASSLVLEDEQYF.

The chain couples TRBV28 to TRBJ1-3; D is undetermined. Looked up from germline, CDR1 is MDHEN and CDR2 is SYDVKM. V was pared by 6 bases and J by 1 base, with 13 bases between. The CDR3 covers 15 residues. The CDR3 reads CASRPHRSSGNTIYF. The CDR3, as DNA: TGTGCCAGCAGACCTCATAGGAGTTCTGGAAACACCATATATTTT.

The V and J genes are TRBV4-1 and TRBJ2-7, with D possibly being TRBD1 (5 bases). The CDR3 totals 15 residues. V dropped 3 bases and J dropped 2 bases, with 14 bases sitting between them. In germline, CDR1 is MGHRA, CDR2 YSYEKL. The CDR3 bases are TGCGCCAGCAGCCAGGAAAGAGGCAGGGCCTACGAGCAGTACTTC. Translation gives CASSQERGRAYEQYF.

This chain joins TRBV7-9 and TRBJ2-5; D possibly uses TRBD1 or TRBD2 (5 bases each). The CDR3 runs to 14 residues. V was shortened by 1 base and J by 8 bases, with 14 bases between the two germline ends. The germline V gene has CDR1 SEHNR and CDR2 FQNEAQ (reference sequence). The CDR3 nucleotides read TGTGCCAGCAGCTTAGAGGGGAGTCGCGCTACCCAGTACTTC. It translates to CASSLEGSRATQYF.

The V and J genes are TRBV7-9 and TRBJ1-2, with a possible D match to TRBD1 (6 bases). Trimming stripped 1 base from V and 8 bases from J, with 14 bases between. Germline V gene lookup returns CDR1 SEHNR and CDR2 FQNEAQ (reference sequence). This CDR3 spans 14 amino acids. This CDR3 reads CASSLGAGHPGYTF. The CDR3 DNA is TGTGCCAGCAGCTTAGGGGCGGGACATCCCGGCTACACCTTC.

This clonotype was counted between two and nine times. V is TRBV18 and J is TRBJ1-5; D gene ambiguous. The CDR3 is 14 amino acids. Germline values: CDR1 KGHSH, CDR2 LQKENI. The ends were cut back, 6 bases at V and 3 bases at J, with 12 bases in the middle. CDR3 region: CASSSQINNQPQHF. The CDR3, as DNA: TGTGCCAGCTCGTCTCAGATCAACAATCAGCCCCAGCATTTT.

The table lists this clonotype with a few counts. V is TRBV11-1 and J is TRBJ2-7; 10 nucleotides agree with TRBD1. The ends lost 7 bases at V and 5 bases at J; junction bases unmatched: 5. CDR1 is SGHAT, CDR2 FQDESV, per germline (reference sequence). This CDR3 spans 13 amino acids. The CDR3 sequence: CASTRTGGNEQYV. For the CDR3, the DNA is TGTGCCAGCACCCGGACAGGGGGTAACGAGCAGTACGTC.

The sample holds a few counts of this clonotype. The V call is TRBV21-1, the J call TRBJ2-3; the table's D call TRBD2 went unverified against the DNA. TRBV21-1 is flagged as a pseudogene. The CDR3 sequence is 15 residues long. The CDR3 spells CASSQIAGSTDTQYF. CDR3 sequence (DNA): TGTGCCAGCAGCCAAATTGCGGGAAGCACAGATACGCAGTATTTT.

This clonotype was observed many times. The rearrangement joins TRBV27 to TRBJ1-4; weak D call: TRBD1 (5 bases). The germline V and J ends were trimmed by 5 bases and 7 bases, with 20 bases remaining between them. Germline CDR1 reads MNHEY; CDR2 reads SMNVEV (reference sequence). The length of the CDR3 is 16 residues. CDR3 bases: TGTGCCAGCAGTCTTGGCTTGGCGGCAGGGCGTGAAAAACTGTTTTTT. Residues: CASSLGLAAGREKLFF.

The chain recombines TRBV29-1 with TRBJ1-3; D unresolved. The CDR3 runs 13 residues. CDR1 and CDR2 from the germline V gene are SQVTM and ANQGSEA. Trimming shortened V by 6 bases and J by 4 bases, and 13 bases separated the two germline ends. Here the CDR3 reads CSVLHGKGNTIYF. CDR3 bases: TGCAGCGTCCTACACGGGAAGGGAAACACCATATATTTT. Looking up the rest from reference TRBV29-1 and TRBJ1-3 gives the full variable domain: SAVISQKPSRDICQRGTSLTIQCQVDSQVTMMFWYRQQPGQSLTLIATANQGSEATYESGFVIDKFPISRPNLTFSTLTVSNMSPEDSSIYLCSVLHGKGNTIYFGEGSWLTVV.

This clonotype was seen only a few times. The chain has TRBV15 and TRBJ1-3; TRBD1 aligns across 7 bases. CDR3 length: 15 residues. Germline V gives CDR1 LNHNV, CDR2 YYDKDF (reference sequence). J gave up 3 bases and V 1 base, and 3 bases lay outside the gene matches. CDR3 DNA sequence: TGTGCCACCAGCAGAGGGGACAGAAGTGGAAACACCATATATTTT. Residues: CATSRGDRSGNTIYF.

V and J are TRBV29-1 and TRBJ2-1, with D uncertain. This CDR3 region has 17 residues. V shed 7 bases and J shed 0 bases, with 22 bases lying between them. Germline V gives CDR1 SQVTM, CDR2 ANQGSEA. The CDR3 DNA sequence: TGCAGCGCGTACCGACTCCGGGCCGCAGGCTCCTACAATGAGCAGTTCTTC. This encodes CSAYRLRAAGSYNEQFF.

This clonotype was seen more than once but under ten times. The chain links TRBV19 to TRBJ2-1; 15 bases are shared with TRBD2. Germline assignment: CDR1 LNHDA and CDR2 SQIVND (reference sequence). The V gene end was trimmed by 4 bases and the J gene end by 4 bases; junction bases not matched to a gene: 2. This CDR3 is 16 amino acids long. The CDR3 spells CASSKGLAGGYNEQFF. CDR3 in DNA: TGTGCCAGTAGTAAAGGACTAGCGGGAGGGTACAATGAGCAGTTCTTC.

This clonotype appeared a few times. The chain links TRBV21-1 to TRBJ2-5; the DNA was not used to check the table's D call, TRBD2. TRBV21-1 is reported as a pseudogene. This CDR3 is built from 16 residues. For the CDR3, the DNA is TGTGCCAGCAGCGACCTAGCGGGAATTATCCAAGAGACCCAGTACTTC. Protein product: CASSDLAGIIQETQYF.

This clonotype was found a few times. CDR3 sequence reads: CASSLDEWTDTQYF. Here the CDR3 DNA reads TGTGCCAGCAGCTTAGATGAATGGACAGATACGCAGTATTTT. V gene TRBV7-6 combines with J gene TRBJ2-3; no firm D call. Trimming cost V 1 base and J 3 bases, with 8 bases left between them. Germline assignment: CDR1 SGHVS and CDR2 FNYEAQ. This CDR3 comprises 14 residues.

The chain is built from TRBV9 and TRBJ2-4; 9 nucleotides align to TRBD2. This CDR3 has 21 residues. Germline CDR1 SGDLS, CDR2 YYNGEE. Trimming removed 3 bases from V and 1 base from J; junction bases left unmatched: 20. This CDR3 is CASSAHRGVSSGNEAKNIQYF. CDR3 bases: TGTGCCAGCAGCGCCCACAGGGGTGTGTCTAGCGGGAATGAGGCCAAAAACATTCAGTACTTC.